This is a list of T cell receptor beta chains from one sample in a study of blood T cell repertoires in COVID-19. The data were produced by immunoSEQ multiplex PCR, yet TCRdb's version contains in-frame clones alone and is incomplete. The table shows 25,000 to 35,000 clones, with approximately 92% occurring only once. The material sequenced was peripheral blood. These receptors were taken from an elderly man with acute or convalescent COVID-19. Both conserved end residues are part of each CDR3. The D gene is left open where the match is weak. The listing skips clone size in some rows; elsewhere it reads once, few, many or a size class.

v_call	j_call	d_call	clone_size	cdr3_aa	cdr3_nt
TRBV24-1	TRBJ1-5	NA	NA	CATSDFGGSQPQHF	TGTGCCACCAGTGATTTTGGTGGGAGTCAGCCCCAGCATTTT
TRBV28	TRBJ2-3	NA	NA	CASSITGTSGDTQYF	TGTGCCAGCAGTATCACCGGGACATCTGGAGATACGCAGTATTTT
TRBV5-1	TRBJ1-4	TRBD1	once	CASSLGSTTGVNEKLFF	TGCGCCAGCAGCTTGGGGTCGACGACAGGGGTTAATGAAAAACTGTTTTTT
TRBV2	TRBJ2-4	NA	NA	CASSGNRVLAKNIQYF	TGTGCCAGCAGTGGAAACAGGGTTCTGGCCAAAAACATTCAGTACTTC
TRBV19	TRBJ2-2	NA	NA	CASSKQNTGELFF	TGTGCCAGTAGTAAACAGAACACCGGGGAGCTGTTTTTT
TRBV7-3	TRBJ1-5	TRBD1	NA	CASSLDRGVQPQHF	TGTGCCAGCAGCTTAGACAGGGGGGTTCAGCCCCAGCATTTT
TRBV25-1	TRBJ1-6	NA	few	CASSRGQYSPLHF	TGTGCCAGCAGTCGTGGACAGTATTCACCCCTCCACTTT
TRBV6-5	TRBJ1-1	NA	NA	CASRATLDRAEAFF	TGTGCCAGCAGAGCCACCCTAGACAGAGCTGAAGCTTTCTTT
TRBV18	TRBJ2-3	TRBD2	once	CASSPRTSGGTDTQYF	TGTGCCAGCTCACCCAGGACTAGCGGGGGTACAGATACGCAGTATTTT
TRBV2	TRBJ1-6	TRBD1	once	CASRVQGASNNSPLHF	TGTGCCAGCAGGGTACAGGGGGCGAGTAATAATTCACCCCTCCACTTT
TRBV7-3	TRBJ2-5	TRBD1	NA	CASSLGRRDRGWETQYF	TGTGCCAGCAGCTTAGGCCGCCGGGACAGGGGGTGGGAGACCCAGTACTTC
TRBV7-9	TRBJ1-1	NA	NA	CASTIMTGLSTEAFF	TGTGCCAGTACCATAATGACAGGATTGAGCACTGAAGCTTTCTTT
TRBV7-9	TRBJ1-1	TRBD1	NA	CASSPGQPDTEAFF	TGTGCCAGCAGCCCGGGACAGCCCGACACTGAAGCTTTCTTT
TRBV29-1	TRBJ2-3	NA	NA	CSVDSGRVTDTQYF	TGCAGCGTTGACTCAGGTAGAGTCACAGATACGCAGTATTTT
TRBV7-6	TRBJ2-5	TRBD2	once	CASSLGGTSTETQYF	TGTGCCAGCAGCTTAGGCGGGACTAGTACTGAGACCCAGTACTTC
TRBV19	TRBJ2-5	TRBD1	once	CASRRTGTETQYF	TGTGCCAGTAGAAGGACAGGGACCGAGACCCAGTACTTC
TRBV10-3	TRBJ1-1	TRBD1	NA	CAIRQGAGAEAFF	TGTGCCATCAGGCAGGGGGCCGGGGCTGAAGCTTTCTTT
TRBV19	TRBJ2-5	NA	NA	CASSIGEETQYF	TGTGCCAGTAGTATAGGAGAAGAGACCCAGTACTTC
TRBV29-1	TRBJ1-1	NA	NA	CSVPGGSTEAFF	TGCAGCGTTCCCGGGGGGAGCACTGAAGCTTTCTTT
TRBV5-6	TRBJ2-3	NA	NA	CASSQGAGYTDTQYF	TGTGCCAGCAGCCAGGGCGCTGGCTACACAGATACGCAGTATTTT
TRBV10-3	TRBJ1-5	NA	NA	CAIGPGGNQPQHF	TGTGCCATCGGACCCGGGGGCAATCAGCCCCAGCATTTT
TRBV12-3/TRBV12-4	TRBJ1-6	NA	NA	CASSFGRSPLHF	TGTGCCAGCAGTTTTGGGCGTTCACCCCTCCACTTT
TRBV14	TRBJ1-2	NA	once	CASSQDLQPWSGYTF	TGTGCCAGCAGCCAAGATCTACAGCCCTGGTCAGGCTACACCTTC
TRBV11-2	TRBJ2-7	TRBD1	NA	CASSLLGRGTGSSYEQYF	TGTGCCAGCAGCTTATTAGGGCGGGGGACAGGGAGCTCCTACGAGCAGTACTTC
TRBV4-2	TRBJ1-3	NA	NA	CASSQDVRSSGNTIYF	TGTGCCAGCAGCCAAGATGTTAGGAGCTCTGGAAACACCATATATTTT